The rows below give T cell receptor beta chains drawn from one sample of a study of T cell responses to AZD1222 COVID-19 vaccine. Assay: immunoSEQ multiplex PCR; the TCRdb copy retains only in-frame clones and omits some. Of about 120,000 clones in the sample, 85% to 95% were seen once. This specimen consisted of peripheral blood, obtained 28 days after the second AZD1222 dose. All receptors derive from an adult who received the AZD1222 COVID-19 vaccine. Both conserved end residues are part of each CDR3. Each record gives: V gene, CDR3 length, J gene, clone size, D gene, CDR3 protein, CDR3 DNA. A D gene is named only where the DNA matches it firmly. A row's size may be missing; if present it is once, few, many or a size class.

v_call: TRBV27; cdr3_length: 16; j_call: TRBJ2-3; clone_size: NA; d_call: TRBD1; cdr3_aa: CASSLYGTGPADTQYF; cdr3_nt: TGTGCCAGCAGTTTATATGGGACAGGGCCGGCAGATACGCAGTATTTT
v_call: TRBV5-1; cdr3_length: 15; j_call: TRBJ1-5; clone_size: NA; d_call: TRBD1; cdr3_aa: CASSLGGQLHQPQHF; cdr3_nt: TGCGCCAGCAGCTTGGGGGGACAGCTGCATCAGCCCCAGCATTTT
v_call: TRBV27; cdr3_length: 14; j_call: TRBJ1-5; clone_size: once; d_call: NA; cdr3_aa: CASSSRTELKPQHF; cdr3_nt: TGTGCCAGCAGTTCGAGGACAGAGCTAAAGCCCCAGCATTTT
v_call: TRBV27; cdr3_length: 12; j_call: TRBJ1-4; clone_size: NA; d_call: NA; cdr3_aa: CANKLNREKLFF; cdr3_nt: TGTGCCAACAAACTTAACAGGGAAAAACTGTTTTTT
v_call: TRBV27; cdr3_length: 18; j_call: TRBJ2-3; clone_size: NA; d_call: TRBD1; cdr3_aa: CASSFRTGAFFSTDTQYF; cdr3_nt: TGTGCCAGCAGTTTCAGGACAGGGGCCTTCTTTAGCACAGATACGCAGTATTTT
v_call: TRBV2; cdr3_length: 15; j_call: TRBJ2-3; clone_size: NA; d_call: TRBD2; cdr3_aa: CASSILAGAGDTQYF; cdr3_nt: TGTGCCAGCAGTATACTAGCGGGGGCGGGAGATACGCAGTATTTT
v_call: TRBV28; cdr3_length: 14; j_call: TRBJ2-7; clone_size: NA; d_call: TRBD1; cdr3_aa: CASSRTGDLYEQYF; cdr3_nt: TGTGCCAGCAGTCGGACAGGGGACCTCTACGAGCAGTACTTC
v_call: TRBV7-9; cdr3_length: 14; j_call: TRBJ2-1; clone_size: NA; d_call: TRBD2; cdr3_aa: CASNRLAAYNEQFF; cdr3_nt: TGTGCCAGCAACAGACTAGCGGCCTACAATGAGCAGTTCTTC
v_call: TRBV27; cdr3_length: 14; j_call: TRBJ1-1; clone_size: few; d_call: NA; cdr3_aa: CASSARTGNTEAFF; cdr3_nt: TGTGCCAGCAGTGCCCGGACGGGGAACACTGAAGCTTTCTTT
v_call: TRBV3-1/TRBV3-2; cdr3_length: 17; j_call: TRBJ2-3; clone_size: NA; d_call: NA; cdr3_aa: CASSQLGGAGLNDTQYF; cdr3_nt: TGTGCCAGCAGCCAACTTGGAGGGGCGGGCCTCAATGATACGCAGTATTTT
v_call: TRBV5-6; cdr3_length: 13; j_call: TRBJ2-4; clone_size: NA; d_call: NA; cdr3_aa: CASSFGGSAIQYF; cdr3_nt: TGTGCCAGCAGCTTTGGGGGCTCGGCCATTCAGTACTTC
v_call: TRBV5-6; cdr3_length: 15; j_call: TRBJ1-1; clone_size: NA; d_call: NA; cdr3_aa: CASSFVDRLNTEAFF; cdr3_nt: TGTGCCAGCAGTTTTGTGGACAGACTGAACACTGAAGCTTTCTTT
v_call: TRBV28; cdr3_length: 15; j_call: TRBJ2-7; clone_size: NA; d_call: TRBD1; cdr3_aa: CASKFGQGVSYEQYF; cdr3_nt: TGTGCCAGCAAATTCGGACAGGGGGTTTCCTACGAGCAGTACTTC
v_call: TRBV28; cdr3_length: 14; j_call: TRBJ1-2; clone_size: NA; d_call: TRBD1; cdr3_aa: CASSFQGGDYGYTF; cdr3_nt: TGTGCCAGCAGTTTCCAGGGGGGGGACTATGGCTACACCTTC
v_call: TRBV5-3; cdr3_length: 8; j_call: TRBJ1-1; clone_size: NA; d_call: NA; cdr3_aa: CARIGAFF; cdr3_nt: TGTGCCAGAATTGGAGCTTTCTTT
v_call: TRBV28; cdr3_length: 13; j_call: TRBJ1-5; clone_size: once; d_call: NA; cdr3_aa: CASSWSLNQPQHF; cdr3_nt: TGTGCCAGCAGTTGGAGCCTCAATCAGCCCCAGCATTTT
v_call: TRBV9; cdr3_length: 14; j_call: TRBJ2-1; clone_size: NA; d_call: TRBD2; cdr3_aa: CASSPEGLANEQFF; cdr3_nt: TGTGCCAGCAGCCCGGAGGGACTAGCTAATGAGCAGTTCTTC
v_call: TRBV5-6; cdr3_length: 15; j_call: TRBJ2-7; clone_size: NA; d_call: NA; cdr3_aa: CASSLAWQTTGEQYF; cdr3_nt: TGTGCCAGCAGCTTGGCCTGGCAAACTACGGGGGAGCAGTACTTC
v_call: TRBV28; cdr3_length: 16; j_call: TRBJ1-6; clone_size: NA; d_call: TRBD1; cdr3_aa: CASIGGTGDGSSPLHF; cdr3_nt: TGTGCCAGCATTGGGGGAACAGGGGATGGGAGTTCACCCCTCCACTTT
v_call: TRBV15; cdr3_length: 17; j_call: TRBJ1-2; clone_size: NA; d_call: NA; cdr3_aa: CATSRDEGSRGHYGYTF; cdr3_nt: TGTGCCACCAGCAGAGATGAAGGTTCGAGGGGACACTATGGCTACACCTTC
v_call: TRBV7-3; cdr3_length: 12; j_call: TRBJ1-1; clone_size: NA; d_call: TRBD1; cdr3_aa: CASSPGQGDAFF; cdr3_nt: TGTGCCAGCAGCCCAGGACAGGGCGACGCTTTCTTT
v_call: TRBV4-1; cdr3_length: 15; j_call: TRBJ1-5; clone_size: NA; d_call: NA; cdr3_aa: CASSQSHHHGQPQHF; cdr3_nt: TGCGCCAGCAGCCAATCTCATCACCACGGGCAGCCCCAGCATTTT
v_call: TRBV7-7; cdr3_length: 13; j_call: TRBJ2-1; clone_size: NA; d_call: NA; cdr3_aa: CASSPDRDNEQFF; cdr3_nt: TGTGCCAGCAGCCCCGACAGAGACAATGAGCAGTTCTTC
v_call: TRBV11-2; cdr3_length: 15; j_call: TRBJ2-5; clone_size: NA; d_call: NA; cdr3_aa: CASSLDLGLQETQYF; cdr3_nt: TGTGCCAGCAGCTTAGATTTAGGGCTCCAAGAGACCCAGTACTTC
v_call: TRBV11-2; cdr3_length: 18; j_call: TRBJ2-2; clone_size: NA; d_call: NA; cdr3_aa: CASSLDSFPGVETGELFF; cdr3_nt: TGTGCCAGCAGCTTAGATTCGTTTCCAGGGGTAGAAACCGGGGAGCTGTTTTTT
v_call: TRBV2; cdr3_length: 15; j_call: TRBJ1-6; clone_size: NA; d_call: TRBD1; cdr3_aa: CASRNGQGANSPLHF; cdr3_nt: TGTGCCAGCAGGAACGGACAGGGAGCCAATTCACCCCTCCACTTT
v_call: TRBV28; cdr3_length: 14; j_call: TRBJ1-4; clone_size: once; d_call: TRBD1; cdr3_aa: CASRSGQTHEKLFF; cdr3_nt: TGTGCCAGCAGATCGGGACAGACTCATGAAAAACTGTTTTTT
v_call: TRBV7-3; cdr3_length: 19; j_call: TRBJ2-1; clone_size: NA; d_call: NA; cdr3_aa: CASSLISRALVGSYNEQFF; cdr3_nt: TGTGCCAGCAGCTTAATAAGTCGCGCCCTGGTGGGATCCTACAATGAGCAGTTCTTC
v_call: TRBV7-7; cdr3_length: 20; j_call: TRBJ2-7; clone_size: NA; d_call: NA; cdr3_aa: CASSLGARTGSWGGSYEQYF; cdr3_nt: TGTGCCAGCAGCTTAGGGGCAAGGACAGGGTCCTGGGGGGGCTCCTACGAGCAGTACTTC
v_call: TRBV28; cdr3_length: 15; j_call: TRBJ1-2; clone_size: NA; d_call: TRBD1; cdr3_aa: CASSLWGEGAAGYTF; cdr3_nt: TGTGCCAGCAGTTTATGGGGGGAGGGGGCGGCTGGCTACACCTTC
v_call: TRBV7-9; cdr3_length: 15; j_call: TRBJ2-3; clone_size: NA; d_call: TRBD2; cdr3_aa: CASSSGTSETDTQYF; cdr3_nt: TGTGCCAGCAGCTCGGGGACTAGCGAAACAGATACGCAGTATTTT
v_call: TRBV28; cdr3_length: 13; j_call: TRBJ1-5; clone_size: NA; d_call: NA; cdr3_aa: CASSRDYNQPQHF; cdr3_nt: TGTGCCAGCAGTCGGGACTATAATCAGCCCCAGCATTTT
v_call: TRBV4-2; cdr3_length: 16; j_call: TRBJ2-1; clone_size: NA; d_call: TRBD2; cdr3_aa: CASSHLAGVRLHEQFF; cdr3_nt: TGTGCCAGCAGCCATCTAGCGGGAGTTCGTCTGCATGAGCAGTTCTTC
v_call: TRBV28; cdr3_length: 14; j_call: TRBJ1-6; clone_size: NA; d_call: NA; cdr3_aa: CASSSDSGNSPLHF; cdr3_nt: TGTGCCAGCAGTTCCGACAGCGGTAATTCACCCCTCCACTTT
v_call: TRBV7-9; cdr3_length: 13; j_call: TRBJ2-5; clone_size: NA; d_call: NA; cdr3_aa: CASSQAVQETQYF; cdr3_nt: TGTGCCAGCAGCCAAGCAGTCCAAGAGACCCAGTACTTC
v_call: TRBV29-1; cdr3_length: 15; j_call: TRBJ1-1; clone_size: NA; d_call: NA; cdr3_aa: CSVEGREGVELGAFF; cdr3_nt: TGCAGCGTTGAAGGCAGGGAGGGAGTTGAACTCGGGGCTTTCTTT
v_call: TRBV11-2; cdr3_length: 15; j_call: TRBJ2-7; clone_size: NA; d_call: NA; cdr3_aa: CASSLVGWASHEQYF; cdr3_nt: TGTGCCAGCAGCTTAGTGGGTTGGGCATCCCACGAGCAGTACTTC
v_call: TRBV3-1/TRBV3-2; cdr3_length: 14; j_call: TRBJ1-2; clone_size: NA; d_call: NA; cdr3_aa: CASSQVRDNYGYTF; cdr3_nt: TGTGCCAGCAGCCAGGTCAGGGACAACTATGGCTACACCTTC
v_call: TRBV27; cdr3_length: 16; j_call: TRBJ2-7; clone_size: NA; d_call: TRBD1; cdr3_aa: CASSFQPGDRAYEQYF; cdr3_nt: TGTGCCAGCAGTTTCCAACCCGGTGACAGGGCTTACGAGCAGTACTTC
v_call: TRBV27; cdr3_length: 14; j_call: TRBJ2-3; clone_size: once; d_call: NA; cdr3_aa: CASSPSYPVGTQYF; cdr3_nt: TGTGCCAGCAGTCCAAGCTACCCGGTCGGGACGCAGTATTTT
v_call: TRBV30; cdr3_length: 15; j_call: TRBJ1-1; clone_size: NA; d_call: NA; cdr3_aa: CAWSFRGPGSTEAFF; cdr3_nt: TGTGCCTGGAGTTTCAGAGGACCGGGGAGCACTGAAGCTTTCTTT
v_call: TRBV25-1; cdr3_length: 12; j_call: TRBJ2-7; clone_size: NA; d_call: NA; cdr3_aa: CASSGDLYEQYF; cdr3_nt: TGTGCCAGCAGTGGAGACCTGTACGAGCAGTACTTC
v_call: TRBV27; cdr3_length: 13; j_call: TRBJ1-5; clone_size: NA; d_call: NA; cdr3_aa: CASSLKVTGSKHF; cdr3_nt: TGTGCCAGCAGCCTTAAAGTAACAGGGTCCAAGCATTTT
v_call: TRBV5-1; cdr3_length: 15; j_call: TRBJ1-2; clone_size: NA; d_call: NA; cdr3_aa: CASSPREGEVDGYTF; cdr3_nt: TGCGCCAGCAGCCCCCGGGAAGGGGAGGTTGATGGCTACACCTTC